Listed here is a single T cell receptor beta chain. This sample was taken from a study of blood T cell repertoires in COVID-19. Across the whole study: Samples came from the United States, Italy and Spain, spanning acute and convalescent COVID-19. The analysed material was cDNA or gDNA that came from T cells, B-cell-depleted T cells, or PBMCs.

The CDR3 is 16 amino acids. Trimming left V 5 bases short and J 3 bases short, with 17 bases between. Per germline, CDR1 MGHRA and CDR2 YSYEKL. Under the authors' procedure: Reference gene primers were amplified, and this amplification served to estimate nucleated cell counts. Data came from immunoSEQ multiplex PCR; TCRdb stores just in-frame clones and leaves some out. The V and J calls and clone size come from that table; D and trimming were worked out from the DNA. This table has roughly 230,000 clones, approximately 92% appearing once. Material for sequencing was peripheral blood. The sequence was obtained from a woman aged 40 to 50 who had recovered from COVID-19. The chain joins TRBV4-1 to TRBJ1-5; TRBD1 might be the D (6 bases). Written as DNA, the CDR3 is TGCGCCAGCAGCGACCAAATCAGACAGGACAATCAGCCCCAGCATTTT. Translating gives CASSDQIRQDNQPQHF.